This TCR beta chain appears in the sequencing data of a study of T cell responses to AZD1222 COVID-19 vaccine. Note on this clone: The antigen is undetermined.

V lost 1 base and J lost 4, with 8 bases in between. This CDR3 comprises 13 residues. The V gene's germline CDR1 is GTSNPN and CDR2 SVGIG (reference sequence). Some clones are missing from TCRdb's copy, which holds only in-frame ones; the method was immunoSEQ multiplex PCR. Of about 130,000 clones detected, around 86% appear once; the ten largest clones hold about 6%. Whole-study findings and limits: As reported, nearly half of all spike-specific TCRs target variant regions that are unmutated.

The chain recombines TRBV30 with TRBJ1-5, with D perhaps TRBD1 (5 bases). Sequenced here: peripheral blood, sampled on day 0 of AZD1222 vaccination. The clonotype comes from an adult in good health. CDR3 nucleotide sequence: TGTGCCTGGAGTGCGGACACAAATCAGCCCCAGCATTTT. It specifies CAWSADTNQPQHF.